Listed here are 18 T cell receptor beta chains from one sample, sequenced in a study of early T cells in non-severe SARS-CoV-2 infection. MiXCR, run by TCRdb on the 5' RACE reads, gives a single entry per CDR3 protein. The data hold around 64,000 distinct CDR3 sequences, with 10% to 15% observed a single time. The specimen was whole blood. The receptors originated from an adult who was a healthcare worker with PCR-confirmed SARS-CoV-2 infection or an uninfected control (not recorded which).

This clonotype was detected ten times or more. The chain joins TRBV7-2 to TRBJ2-2, with 7 bases matching TRBD1. The CDR3 is 16 residues long. After removal of 5 bases from V and 6 bases from J, the junction contained 12 bases not matched to a gene. Germline CDR1 and CDR2: SGHTA and FQGNSA. For the CDR3, the DNA is TGTGCCAGCAGCCTTAGACAGGGATTCGTCGCCGGGGAGCTGTTTTTT. Protein product: CASSLRQGFVAGELFF.

This clonotype was detected ten times or more. The chain couples TRBV11-3 to TRBJ2-7; D tentatively reads TRBD1 or TRBD2 (5 bases each). V dropped 4 bases and J dropped 1 base, with 11 bases sitting between them. The CDR3 contains 14 residues. Germline assignment: CDR1 SGHNT and CDR2 YENEEA. The CDR3 region is CASSSGLRSYEQYF. DNA of the CDR3: TGTGCCAGCAGCTCGGGGCTCAGGTCCTACGAGCAGTACTTC.

The CDR3 protein is CASSSPGRETQYF. The CDR3 nucleotides are TGTGCCAGCAGCTCCCCGGGACGCGAGACCCAGTACTTC. The chain employs TRBV5-6 and TRBJ2-5; perhaps D is TRBD1 or TRBD2 (5 bases each). Germline CDR1 and CDR2: SGHDT and YYEEEE. The CDR3 has 13 amino acids. With 3 bases removed from V and 5 bases from J, the gap between germline ends came to 11 bases. The variable domain in full, completed from reference TRBV5-6 and TRBJ2-5, reads DAGVTQSPTHLIKTRGQQVTLRCSPKSGHDTVSWYQQALGQGPQFIFQYYEEEERQRGNFPDRFSGHQFPNYSSELNVNALLLGDSALYLCASSSPGRETQYFGPGTRLLVL.

This clonotype was seen repeatedly, ten times or more. This chain connects TRBV5-4 to TRBJ2-7; D gene uncertain. The germline gives CDR1 SGHNT, CDR2 YYREEE (reference sequence). V lost 4 bases to trimming and J lost 3 bases, with 14 bases between them. This CDR3 is 14 amino acids long. This CDR3 reads CASSPDLSDYEQYF. The CDR3 DNA reads as TGTGCCAGCAGCCCAGACCTCTCTGACTACGAGCAGTACTTC.

This clonotype was found many times. V is TRBV2 and J is TRBJ2-2, with TRBD2 identical over 8 bases. The CDR3 totals 16 residues. After removal of 4 bases from V and 2 bases from J, the junction contained 6 bases not matched to a gene. Germline values: CDR1 SNHLY, CDR2 FYNNEI. CDR3 sequence reads: CASSGSAGANTGELFF. CDR3 in DNA: TGTGCCAGCAGTGGTTCAGCGGGGGCCAACACCGGGGAGCTGTTTTTT.

This clonotype was found many times. Because the CDR3's place on the DNA is in doubt, the DNA is left out and the CDR3 is given as listed by TCRdb. The rearrangement joins TRBV11-2 to TRBJ2-2; the tabulated D call, TRBD1, remains unverified against the DNA. Germline values: CDR1 SGHAT, CDR2 FQNNGV. Counting both end residues, the CDR3 totals 21 amino acids. The CDR3: CASSLKTGPYPGELFFGSCFF.

A remark on this clonotype: This CDR3 is missing its conserved last phenylalanine or tryptophan, likely due to a read error. For the CDR3, the DNA is TGTGCCACCAGTGATTTGCTTACAGGGGTCTTGAGTGAGCAGTTCTCC. Translated, it gives CATSDLLTGVLSEQFS. The chain carries TRBV24-1 and TRBJ2-1; TRBD1 aligns across 7 bases. The CDR3 loop spans 16 amino acids. V was pared by 0 bases and J by 9 bases, with 10 bases of the junction left unmatched. CDR1 KGHDR and CDR2 SFDVKD come from the germline V gene.

This clonotype has just a few counts. This rearrangement joins TRBV7-3 to TRBJ1-2; D is ambiguous. The germline V gene encodes CDR1 SGHTA and CDR2 FQGTGA. The CDR3 length is 13 residues. V lost 5 bases, J lost 0 bases, and 7 bases lay in between. The CDR3 DNA is TGTGCCAGCAGCCCTACAGCTAACTATGGCTACACCTTC. This codes for CASSPTANYGYTF.

This clonotype was picked up many times. The V and J genes are TRBV5-1 and TRBJ2-3; weak D call: TRBD1 (5 bases). This CDR3 contains 13 residues. V was trimmed by 4 bases and J by 4 bases, leaving 10 bases between them. The germline V gene has CDR1 SGHRS and CDR2 YFSETQ. Here the CDR3 DNA reads TGCGCCAGCAGCCCGACAGTGGCAGATACGCAGTATTTT. Translated: CASSPTVADTQYF.

The sample holds many counts of this clonotype. The chain has TRBV7-3 and TRBJ2-3; D may be TRBD2 (6 bases). This CDR3 contains 17 residues. Deletions cut 5 bases from V and 2 bases from J, with 20 bases between. The germline CDR1 and CDR2 sequences are SGHTA and FQGTGA. The CDR3 protein is CASSPWNLREHTDTQYF. The CDR3 DNA is TGTGCCAGCAGCCCGTGGAATCTGCGGGAACACACAGATACGCAGTATTTT. Supplemented by reference TRBV7-3 and TRBJ2-3, the full variable domain reads GAGVSQTPSNKVTEKGKYVELRCDPISGHTALYWYRQSLGQGPEFLIYFQGTGAADDSGLPNDRFFAVRPEGSVSTLKIQRTERGDSAVYLCASSPWNLREHTDTQYFGPGTRLTVL.

This clonotype occurred once. In this CDR3 the conserved last residue, phenylalanine or tryptophan, is missing, so a read error is likely. The limits of the CDR3 on the DNA are not certain, so only TCRdb's listed CDR3 is given. The chain joins TRBV9 to TRBJ2-7; the D segment call TRBD2 is taken from the table without a DNA check. CDR1 is SGDLS, CDR2 YYNGEE, per germline. From its first to its last residue, the CDR3 has 9 amino acids. The CDR3 loop is CASSGDFPK.

The gene calls are TRBV5-4 and TRBJ1-4, with D uncertain. Germline V gives CDR1 SGHNT, CDR2 YYREEE (reference sequence). This CDR3 has 13 residues. Trimming pared 4 bases from V and 7 bases from J, leaving 11 bases between. CDR3 bases: TGTGCCAGCAGCCGACGACGCGGTGAAAAACTGTTTTTT. This translates into CASSRRRGEKLFF.

A word on this clonotype: One junction end disagrees with the germline gene, perhaps due to a read error. The CDR3 loop is CASSESTGTSKDTQYF. CDR3 bases: TGCGCCAGCAGTGAGTCGACGGGGACTAGCAAAGATACGCAGTATTTT. V and J are TRBV10-1 and TRBJ2-3; 9 nucleotides align to TRBD2. The germline V gene has CDR1 WNHNN and CDR2 SYGVQD (reference sequence). This CDR3 is 16 amino acids long.

The sample holds many counts of this clonotype. V and J are TRBV5-1 and TRBJ2-2; 12 nucleotides agree with TRBD1. Germline assignment: CDR1 SGHRS and CDR2 YFSETQ. The CDR3 sequence is 16 residues long. V lost 4 bases and J lost 4; bases outside the gene matches: 5. The CDR3 region is CASSGTGGEITGELFF. CDR3 coding DNA: TGCGCCAGCAGCGGGACAGGGGGCGAGATCACCGGGGAGCTGTTTTTT.

This clonotype has just a few counts. The rearrangement uses TRBV3-1 and TRBJ1-1; 8 positions agree with TRBD1. With V trimmed by 1 base and J by 11 bases, 12 bases remained unmatched. The CDR3 covers 15 residues. Germline CDR1 is LGHDT and CDR2 is YNNKEL (reference sequence). DNA of the CDR3: TGTGCCAGCAGCCAAGTAAGGACAGGGATTCCTTCGGCTTTCTTT. This sequence encodes CASSQVRTGIPSAFF.

This clonotype was seen a few times. The rearrangement uses TRBV5-1 and TRBJ2-7; D remains unclear. This CDR3 contains 12 residues. The germline CDR1 and CDR2 sequences are SGHRS and YFSETQ. Trimming left V 0 bases short and J 6 bases short, with 7 bases between. Here the CDR3 DNA reads TGCGCCAGCAGCTTGGGTAGTGGCGAGCAGTACTTC. Translating gives CASSLGSGEQYF. Full variable domain (missing parts from reference TRBV5-1 and TRBJ2-7): KAGVTQTPRYLIKTRGQQVTLSCSPISGHRSVSWYQQTPGQGLQFLFEYFSETQRNKGNFPGRFSGRQFSNSRSEMNVSTLELGDSALYLCASSLGSGEQYFGPGTRLTVT.

This sequence joins TRBV7-2 and TRBJ2-7; weak D call: TRBD2 (5 bases). Trimming took 0 bases from V and 7 from J, leaving 10 bases between them. Germline CDR1 SGHTA, CDR2 FQGNSA. The CDR3 consists of 13 residues. CDR3 residues: CASSLAEVGEQYF. CDR3 nucleotide sequence: TGTGCCAGCAGCTTAGCGGAGGTGGGGGAGCAGTACTTC. The variable domain in full, with the rest retrieved from reference TRBV7-2 and TRBJ2-7, is GAGVSQSPSNKVTEKGKDVELRCDPISGHTALYWYRQSLGQGLEFLIYFQGNSAPDKSGLPSDRFSAERTGGSVSTLTIQRTQQEDSAVYLCASSLAEVGEQYFGPGTRLTVT.

This clonotype was recorded many times. This chain joins TRBV5-6 and TRBJ2-5, with D possibly matching TRBD1 (6 bases). V shed 0 bases and J shed 2 bases, with 11 bases lying between them. Germline lookup yields CDR1 SGHDT and CDR2 YYEEEE. The CDR3 is made up of 15 amino acids. The CDR3 coding sequence is TGTGCCAGCAGCTTGGCTGGCAGGGGACAAGAGACCCAGTACTTC. Translating it yields CASSLAGRGQETQYF.